This TCR beta chain was sequenced during a study of blood T cell repertoires in COVID-19. Turning to the study itself: Sources were T cells, B-cell-depleted T cells, or PBMCs; the material itself was cDNA or gDNA.

Recruitment covered about two dozen US areas and drew participants whose ages spanned 18 to 89 years. Which cohort a participant joined came from the clinical history participants gave. Original analysis: Researchers report that nucleated cell counts were estimated from reference gene primer amplification. Profiled with immunoSEQ multiplex PCR; TCRdb holds only in-frame clones, not every one. The V and J calls and clone size come from that table; D and trimming were worked out from the DNA. The data hold hundreds of thousands of clones, with about 80% observed a single time. The germline gives CDR1 MDHEN, CDR2 SYDVKM. The V end was cut by 8 bases, the J end by 0 bases, with 17 bases between. The CDR3 length is 16 residues.

The rearrangement links TRBV28 to TRBJ1-5, with D possibly TRBD1 on 6 matching bases. This sequence originates from a woman between 40 and 55 years old who had been exposed to COVID-19. The source material was PBMCs or T cells enriched from blood (not recorded which). CDR3 region: CASPPTGIYSNQPQHF. CDR3 nucleotide sequence: TGTGCCAGCCCCCCCACAGGGATCTATAGCAATCAGCCCCAGCATTTT.